One sample yielded the 23 T cell receptor beta chains listed below, sequenced in a study of regulatory T cells in long-lasting Graves disease. TCR beta libraries were built with iRepertoire HTBI primers and Arm-PCR of CDR3 regions. MiXCR, run by TCRdb on the multiplex PCR reads, gives a single entry per CDR3 protein. The table lists about 340,000 distinct CDR3 sequences, about 20% of them singletons. Time point meaning: persistent/refractory GD, antithyroid drugs over 5 years with positive TRAb. Generation of the TCR library employed RNA extracted from PBMCs. The material sequenced was peripheral blood mononuclear cells (PBMCs), taken when the disease was refractory, from a patient treated with antithyroid drugs. The receptor source for this set is a female donor with Graves disease.

The chain links TRBV3-1 to TRBJ1-4, with D perhaps matching TRBD1 (5 bases). Germline CDR1 is LGHDT and CDR2 is YNNKEL (reference sequence). This CDR3 spans 16 amino acids. The germline V and J ends were trimmed by 3 bases and 6 bases, with 17 bases remaining between them. Here the CDR3 DNA reads TGTGCCAGCAGCCATCCCCCCCGAGGGACGGATGAAAAACTGTTTTTT. Its protein is CASSHPPRGTDEKLFF. Drawing the rest from reference TRBV3-1 and TRBJ1-4, the complete variable domain is DTAVSQTPKYLVTQMGNDKSIKCEQNLGHDTMYWYKQDSKKFLKIMFSYNNKELIINETVPNRFSPKSPDKAHLNLHINSLELGDSAVYFCASSHPPRGTDEKLFFGSGTQLSVL.

This clonotype was counted at least ten times. This sequence joins TRBV11-2 and TRBJ2-7, with TRBD1 matching over 11 bases. The germline V gene encodes CDR1 SGHAT and CDR2 FQNNGV. This CDR3 is built from 16 residues. The ends lost 5 bases at V and 5 bases at J; junction bases unmatched: 11. The CDR3 nucleotides read TGTGCCAGCAGCCACGCTGGGACAGGGGGGGGCAACGAGCAGTACTTC. It yields the protein CASSHAGTGGGNEQYF.

For this clonotype: A much larger clone sits a single nucleotide away, making a read error possible. J is TRBJ2-5 and V is TRBV7-8, with 10 positions matching TRBD1. Germline V gene sequence: CDR1 SGHVS, CDR2 FQNEAQ. The CDR3 is 16 residues long. The DNA of the CDR3 is TGTGCCAACAGCTTTATGGGACAGGGGAGCCAAGAGACCCAGTACTTC. It codes for CANSFMGQGSQETQYF.

This clonotype was seen repeatedly, ten times or more. The chain carries TRBV5-1 and TRBJ1-2, with TRBD1 matching over 9 bases. CDR3 length equals 12 residues. The trim removed 4 bases at V and 11 bases at J, leaving 6 bases unmatched. Germline V gene data show CDR1 as SGHRS and CDR2 as YFSETQ. The DNA of the CDR3 is TGCGCCAGCAGCCGGGACAGGGCTTCATACACCTTC. Translating it yields CASSRDRASYTF.

V and J are TRBV19 and TRBJ2-1; D not certain. Germline CDR1 reads LNHDA; CDR2 reads SQIVND (reference sequence). CDR3 length: 13 amino acids. The V and J ends lost 3 bases and 4 bases respectively, with 7 bases between them. The CDR3 bases are TGTGCCAGTAGTATCTCCCGGTACAATGAGCAGTTCTTC. This translates into CASSISRYNEQFF. The full variable domain, with the rest looked up from reference TRBV19 and TRBJ2-1, is DGGITQSPKYLFRKEGQNVTLSCEQNLNHDAMYWYRQDPGQGLRLIYYSQIVNDFQKGDIAEGYSVSREKKESFPLTVTSAQKNPTAFYLCASSISRYNEQFFGPGTRLTVL.

The V and J genes are TRBV5-8 and TRBJ1-2; tentative D call: TRBD1 (6 bases). The CDR3 consists of 18 residues. Germline V lookup: CDR1 SGHTS, CDR2 YDEGEE. V was clipped by 4 bases and J by 8 bases, with 30 bases between them. The DNA for the CDR3 is TGTGCCAGCAGCGGGGGCCGGGAGCGAACTAACCCCTGGAGAGGCTACACCTTC. Amino acids: CASSGGRERTNPWRGYTF.

This clonotype came up a few times. This chain joins TRBV29-1 and TRBJ1-5; tentatively, D is TRBD1 (5 bases). Trimming took 6 bases from V and 2 from J, leaving 14 bases between them. The CDR3 sequence is 14 residues long. Germline V gene lookup returns CDR1 SQVTM and CDR2 ANQGSEA. CDR3 nucleotide sequence: TGCAGCGTAAAACAGGTTGGGCGCAATCAGCCCCAGCATTTT. Its protein product is CSVKQVGRNQPQHF.

This clonotype was recorded many times. The DNA for the CDR3 is TGTGCCAGCTCCATCAGGGGACAGGGGTCCTACGAGCAGTACTTC. Its protein is CASSIRGQGSYEQYF. The chain carries TRBV6-1 and TRBJ2-7, with 10 bases matching TRBD1. Losses at the gene ends were 8 bases for V and 1 base for J; bases not matched to a gene: 8. The CDR3 is 15 amino acids. Germline CDR1 and CDR2: MNHNS and SASEGT.

This clonotype has a count of ten or more. The chain recombines TRBV12-3 or TRBV12-4 with TRBJ2-7, with D unclear. V lost 3 bases to trimming and J lost 2 bases, with 5 bases between them. This CDR3 comprises 12 residues. CDR3 DNA sequence: TGTGCCAGCAGTTTTCGGCCCTACGAGCAGTACTTC. It yields the protein CASSFRPYEQYF.

This clonotype was seen repeatedly, ten times or more. V is TRBV7-2 and J is TRBJ2-5; tentative D call: TRBD2 (7 bases). This CDR3 has 15 residues. The V gene's germline CDR1 is SGHTA and CDR2 FQGNSA. Trimming removed 1 base at V and 5 bases at J, with 14 bases between. CDR3 sequence: CASSLGGGALETQYF. The CDR3 DNA reads TGTGCCAGCAGCTTAGGGGGGGGGGCCCTGGAGACCCAGTACTTC. Full variable domain (rest looked up from reference TRBV7-2 and TRBJ2-5): GAGVSQSPSNKVTEKGKDVELRCDPISGHTALYWYRQSLGQGLEFLIYFQGNSAPDKSGLPSDRFSAERTGGSVSTLTIQRTQQEDSAVYLCASSLGGGALETQYFGPGTRLLVL.

This clonotype was observed a few times. The DNA of the CDR3 is TGTGCCAGCAGTGAATATGTGGGGTTCACAGATACGCAGTATTTT. Residues: CASSEYVGFTDTQYF. The rearrangement links TRBV2 to TRBJ2-3; D not certain. V shed 2 bases and J shed 2 bases, with 11 bases lying between them. This CDR3 has 15 residues. The germline gives CDR1 SNHLY, CDR2 FYNNEI.

This clonotype was detected a few times. The chain couples TRBV24-1 to TRBJ2-5, with TRBD1 identical over 8 bases. V lost 5 bases, J lost 0 bases, and 4 bases stayed unmatched. The germline gives CDR1 KGHDR, CDR2 SFDVKD. This CDR3 comprises 15 residues. This chain's CDR3 is CATSVPGQDQETQYF. The CDR3 coding sequence is TGTGCCACCAGTGTCCCGGGACAGGACCAAGAGACCCAGTACTTC.

This clonotype was observed at least ten times. This chain links TRBV30 with TRBJ1-1; possible D gene TRBD1, 5 bases. Germline V lookup: CDR1 GTSNPN, CDR2 SVGIG (reference sequence). V was clipped by 5 bases and J by 0 bases, with 10 bases between them. The CDR3 totals 13 residues. The CDR3 nucleotides are TGTGCCTGGGGGACTGGACTGAACACTGAAGCTTTCTTT. It translates to CAWGTGLNTEAFF.

This clonotype was counted many times. The chain couples TRBV3-1 to TRBJ2-7; D is unclear. With 3 bases removed from V and 3 bases from J, the gap between germline ends came to 3 bases. Germline-derived CDR1 and CDR2 are LGHDT and YNNKEL (reference sequence). The CDR3 is made up of 11 amino acids. The CDR3 bases are TGTGCCAGCAGCCAGGGCTACGAGCAGTACTTC. It yields the protein CASSQGYEQYF.

This clonotype was counted many times. The chain links TRBV27 to TRBJ1-2, with 11 bases aligning to TRBD1. The V and J ends lost 4 bases and 0 bases, in that order; junction bases with no gene match: 13. Germline V CDR1 and CDR2: MNHEY, SMNVEV (reference sequence). The CDR3 is 19 amino acids. The CDR3 coding sequence is TGTGCCAGCAGTTCCAGCTGGAGGACAGGGGGCCCCGCTAACTATGGCTACACCTTC. Translated, it gives CASSSSWRTGGPANYGYTF.

This clonotype came up many times. CDR3 region: CSVGTGTYEKLFF. CDR3 in DNA: TGCAGCGTTGGGACAGGGACTTATGAAAAACTGTTTTTT. The V gene is TRBV29-1, the J gene TRBJ1-4; 8 bases match TRBD1. The CDR3 is 13 residues long. Trimming at V came to 4 bases and at J to 6 bases, leaving 4 bases not matched to a gene. Germline-derived CDR1 and CDR2 are SQVTM and ANQGSEA. The whole variable domain, filled in from reference TRBV29-1 and TRBJ1-4, reads SAVISQKPSRDICQRGTSLTIQCQVDSQVTMMFWYRQQPGQSLTLIATANQGSEATYESGFVIDKFPISRPNLTFSTLTVSNMSPEDSSIYLCSVGTGTYEKLFFGSGTQLSVL.

This chain connects TRBV3-1 to TRBJ2-7; D is perhaps TRBD2 (6 bases). V lost 3 bases, J lost 4 bases, and 13 bases lay in between. Germline values: CDR1 LGHDT, CDR2 YNNKEL (reference sequence). The CDR3 has 14 residues. This CDR3 is CASSHLAGPYEQYF. The DNA of the CDR3 is TGTGCCAGCAGCCATCTCGCGGGACCATACGAGCAGTACTTC.

The sample holds a few counts of this clonotype. The V gene is TRBV10-2, the J gene TRBJ1-6; D is unresolved. Trimming stripped 0 bases from V and 7 bases from J, with 4 bases between. Germline V gene data show CDR1 as WSHSY and CDR2 as SAAADI. CDR3 length: 13 amino acids. CDR3 coding DNA: TGCGCCAGCAGTGAGTCTTGGAATTCACCCCTCCACTTT. It encodes CASSESWNSPLHF.

The chain carries TRBV5-5 and TRBJ1-5, with D perhaps TRBD1 (5 bases). CDR3 size: 16 residues. The ends were cut back, 0 bases at V and 3 bases at J, with 13 bases in the middle. Looked up from germline, CDR1 is SGHKS and CDR2 is YYEKEE (reference sequence). The CDR3 region is CASSLEVRGFNQPQHF. The CDR3 region has the DNA TGTGCCAGCAGCTTGGAGGTGAGGGGCTTCAATCAGCCCCAGCATTTT. The full variable domain, rest sourced from reference TRBV5-5 and TRBJ1-5, is DAGVTQSPTHLIKTRGQQVTLRCSPISGHKSVSWYQQVLGQGPQFIFQYYEKEERGRGNFPDRFSARQFPNYSSELNVNALLLGDSALYLCASSLEVRGFNQPQHFGDGTRLSIL.

Ten or more counts support this clonotype. This chain uses TRBV6-1 with TRBJ2-3, with TRBD2 matching 7 bases. Germline V gene sequence: CDR1 MNHNS, CDR2 SASEGT. The CDR3 contains 18 residues. The junction had 16 bases not matched to a gene; V was cut back by 6 bases and J by 1 base. CDR3: CASRSYFGASGRTDTQYF. The CDR3 DNA sequence: TGTGCCAGCAGAAGTTACTTCGGGGCTAGCGGACGCACAGATACGCAGTATTTT.

This clonotype came up many times. The chain couples TRBV28 to TRBJ2-4; no reliable D call. V was pared by 10 bases and J by 0 bases, with 16 bases between. Per the germline V gene, CDR1 is MDHEN and CDR2 is SYDVKM. The CDR3 totals 15 residues. CDR3 region: CATSPGSLAKNIQYF. The CDR3 bases are TGTGCCACTTCCCCTGGGTCACTAGCCAAAAACATTCAGTACTTC.

The chain has TRBV20-1 and TRBJ2-3, with D possibly called TRBD1 or TRBD2 (6 bases each). CDR3 length: 14 residues. Trimming took off 5 bases at V and 4 bases at J, with 16 bases between the two ends. Germline V lookup: CDR1 DFQATT, CDR2 SNEGSKA (reference sequence). In DNA form, the CDR3 reads TGCAGTGCTCACAGGGTCGGGGGATCAGATACGCAGTATTTT. Translation gives CSAHRVGGSDTQYF.

This clonotype was recorded many times. V usage is TRBV12-3 or TRBV12-4 and J usage is TRBJ1-1, with TRBD1 matching 12 bases. V was pared by 7 bases and J by 9 bases, with 15 bases of the junction left unmatched. The CDR3 spans 16 residues. The CDR3 region has the DNA TGTGCCAGCAAACCAACGGGACAGGGGGCGAAAGGAAAAGCTTTCTTT. It yields the protein CASKPTGQGAKGKAFF.